These 29 T cell receptor beta chains share one sample of origin, sequenced in a study of post-analysis software for immune sequencing data. General study results and limits: Among roughly five TRBV segments more frequent in patients than controls were TRBV5-6, TRBV5-1 and TRBV20-1.

The authors incorporated unique molecular identifiers into the TCR beta cDNA libraries. TCRdb re-analysed the PCR reads in MiXCR, keeping a single row per CDR3 protein. The sample yields around 710,000 distinct CDR3 sequences, around 42% seen once. These receptors have no identified antigens. The sample taken for sequencing was blood. The source of these receptors is a girl aged 5 to 17 with multiple sclerosis.

This chain links TRBV5-5 with TRBJ2-3; D perhaps matches TRBD2 (7 bases). The germline V gene has CDR1 SGHKS and CDR2 YYEKEE (reference sequence). The V end was cut by 3 bases, the J end by 10 bases, with 15 bases between. The CDR3 totals 13 residues. DNA of the CDR3: TGTGCCAGCAGCTGGCAGGGGAGGGATGCGCAGTATTTT. Protein: CASSWQGRDAQYF.

This clonotype was seen just once. V usage is TRBV29-1 and J usage is TRBJ2-1; no definite D call. The germline V gene has CDR1 SQVTM and CDR2 ANQGSEA. The V and J ends lost 5 bases and 8 bases respectively, with 4 bases between them. The CDR3 has 9 residues. The CDR3 loop reads CSVRYEQFF. CDR3 in DNA: TGCAGCGTTCGCTATGAGCAGTTCTTC.

This rearrangement joins TRBV6-1 to TRBJ1-2; unclear D gene. Germline CDR1 and CDR2: MNHNS and SASEGT. CDR3 size: 14 residues. Trimming shortened V by 2 bases and J by 4 bases, and 11 bases separated the two germline ends. CDR3 in DNA: TGTGCCAGCAGTGAATCCTCCGGGATCTATGGCTACACCTTC. Its protein is CASSESSGIYGYTF.

A word on this clonotype: This may arise from a read error, as a much more abundant clone is one base away. This chain uses TRBV10-3 with TRBJ2-5; D is undetermined. Per the germline V gene, CDR1 is ENHRY and CDR2 is SYGVKD. The CDR3 loop spans 12 amino acids. The CDR3 protein is CASSESRETQYF. The CDR3, as DNA: TGTGCCAGCAGTGAGTCCAGGGAGACCCAGTACTTC.

The rearrangement links TRBV12-3 or TRBV12-4 to TRBJ1-2; D gene unclear. The CDR3 is 14 amino acids. Trimming took off 2 bases at V and 8 bases at J, with 15 bases between the two ends. The CDR3 region is CASSLSGLRSGYTF. CDR3 in DNA: TGTGCCAGCAGTTTATCCGGTCTGCGATCCGGCTACACCTTC.

The chain uses TRBV7-3 and TRBJ2-3, with TRBD2 matching 9 bases. The CDR3 totals 18 residues. Unmatched junction bases numbered 16, after V lost 5 bases and J lost 4 bases. CDR1 is SGHTA, CDR2 FQGTGA, per germline. As DNA, the CDR3 is TGTGCCAGCAGCCCCTTAGGCGGGAGGGCCGACGGGGCAGATACGCAGTATTTT. Its translation: CASSPLGGRADGADTQYF.

This rearrangement joins TRBV4-2 to TRBJ1-2; D is unresolved. Trimming took 1 base from V and 6 from J, leaving 9 bases between them. Germline CDR1 reads LGHNA; CDR2 reads YNFKEQ. This CDR3 has 13 amino acids. CDR3 nucleotide sequence: TGTGCCAGCAGCCAAGCAGCGAGGGATGGCTACACCTTC. It encodes CASSQAARDGYTF.

This clonotype was seen more than once but under ten times. The rearrangement links TRBV20-1 to TRBJ2-5; 11 nucleotides match TRBD2. V shed 3 bases, J shed 2 bases, and the junction held 11 bases outside the gene matches. Germline CDR1 reads DFQATT; CDR2 reads SNEGSKA (reference sequence). The CDR3 contains 17 residues. The CDR3 spells CSARSRYSGRVQETQYF. The CDR3 DNA is TGCAGTGCTAGGTCCCGCTATAGCGGGAGGGTACAAGAGACCCAGTACTTC.

This clonotype was recorded a few times. The chain has TRBV6-2 or TRBV6-3 and TRBJ2-4; tentative D call: TRBD2 (6 bases). Germline CDR1 reads MNHEY; CDR2 reads SVGEGT. Trimming removed 6 bases at V and 8 bases at J, with 14 bases between. The CDR3 loop spans 13 amino acids. The chain's CDR3 is CASSGTERDIQYF. CDR3 nucleotides: TGTGCCAGCAGCGGGACGGAGCGGGACATTCAGTACTTC.

This clonotype has just a few counts. The V call is TRBV20-1, the J call TRBJ2-3, with 7 bases matching TRBD2. The V gene end was trimmed by 4 bases and the J gene end by 5 bases; junction bases not matched to a gene: 15. This CDR3 is 16 amino acids long. CDR1 and CDR2 from the germline V gene are DFQATT and SNEGSKA (reference sequence). CDR3 sequence reads: CSATGRGTKLVDTQYF. CDR3 in DNA: TGCAGTGCTACCGGCCGGGGGACTAAACTGGTAGATACGCAGTATTTT.

The V call is TRBV20-1, the J call TRBJ2-7; 11 nucleotides match TRBD1. Germline CDR1 and CDR2: DFQATT and SNEGSKA (reference sequence). The CDR3 length is 13 residues. Trimming took 5 bases from V and 7 from J; bases not matched to a gene: 7. The CDR3: CSAGRTGGPEQYF. DNA for the CDR3: TGCAGTGCTGGCCGGACAGGGGGCCCAGAGCAGTACTTC.

CDR3 residues: CASSSPTQRGETQYF. The DNA of the CDR3 is TGTGCCAGCAGCTCTCCGACCCAACGGGGGGAGACCCAGTACTTC. This chain links TRBV7-2 with TRBJ2-5; perhaps TRBD2 as D (6 bases). V shed 4 bases and J shed 5 bases, with 17 bases lying between them. The germline CDR1 and CDR2 sequences are SGHTA and FQGNSA. This CDR3 is 15 amino acids long.

This clonotype was detected a few times. The chain recombines TRBV5-1 with TRBJ2-3; 7 nucleotides align to TRBD1. Germline-derived CDR1 and CDR2 are SGHRS and YFSETQ. Unmatched junction bases numbered 7, after V lost 0 bases and J lost 6 bases. The CDR3 spans 15 residues. The CDR3 DNA reads TGCGCCAGCAGCTTGGGGACAGGCCTAGGTGATACGCAGTATTTT. Its protein is CASSLGTGLGDTQYF.

This clonotype was observed a few times. The chain carries TRBV5-1 and TRBJ2-7; no clear D. The V gene's germline CDR1 is SGHRS and CDR2 YFSETQ. Trimming took 4 bases from V and 4 from J, leaving 21 bases between them. This CDR3 is built from 16 residues. The CDR3 region has the DNA TGCGCCAGCAGCCCCCAAGGGATCTCAACCCTTTACGAGCAGTACTTC. This sequence encodes CASSPQGISTLYEQYF.

The rearrangement links TRBV9 to TRBJ2-5; 13 bases line up with TRBD2. The germline gives CDR1 SGDLS, CDR2 YYNGEE. J lost 3 bases, V lost 4 bases, and 6 bases had no gene match. The CDR3 runs 16 residues. This CDR3 is CASSTGLAGVEETQYF. CDR3 coding DNA: TGTGCCAGCAGCACCGGACTAGCGGGAGTGGAAGAGACCCAGTACTTC.

The chain employs TRBV6-5 and TRBJ1-5; 9 positions agree with TRBD1. There are 15 residues in the CDR3. Germline V gives CDR1 MNHEY, CDR2 SVGAGI. The V and J ends lost 4 bases and 9 bases, in that order; junction bases with no gene match: 10. This chain's CDR3 is CASSLGRTGVAPQHF. The CDR3 DNA reads TGTGCCAGCAGTTTAGGGCGGACAGGGGTTGCGCCCCAGCATTTT.

The chain links TRBV12-3 or TRBV12-4 to TRBJ2-5; 10 positions agree with TRBD2. With 5 bases clipped from V and 3 bases from J, the junction kept 9 bases outside the gene matches. This CDR3 spans 16 amino acids. DNA for the CDR3: TGTGCCAGCAGTGATTTGGGGCTAGCGGGAGAAGAGACCCAGTACTTC. It is translated as CASSDLGLAGEETQYF.

This clonotype has a handful of counts. The J gene is TRBJ2-3, the V gene TRBV5-1, with a tentative D call TRBD2 (6 bases). Germline V gene lookup returns CDR1 SGHRS and CDR2 YFSETQ. Trimming left V 1 base short and J 2 bases short, with 11 bases between. This CDR3 contains 15 residues. DNA for the CDR3: TGCGCCAGCAGCTTGCGGCTAGCGCCCACAGATACGCAGTATTTT. It is translated as CASSLRLAPTDTQYF.

The J gene is TRBJ2-1, the V gene TRBV21-1; the table assigns TRBD2, which was not confirmed against the DNA. Matching the DNA end better, TRBJ2-7 makes the J call doubtful. TRBV21-1 is designated a pseudogene. The CDR3 is 17 amino acids. The CDR3 region has the DNA TGTGCCAGCAGCCTTCGACCGGGACTAGTCGGTTACAATGAGCAGTACTTC. Its translation: CASSLRPGLVGYNEQYF.

The chain combines TRBV2 with TRBJ2-7; D is possibly TRBD1 (6 bases). Trimming took 10 bases from V and 1 from J, leaving 17 bases between them. Germline-derived CDR1 and CDR2 are SNHLY and FYNNEI. This CDR3 has 14 amino acids. CDR3: CANRVRDTSYEQYF. CDR3 nucleotides: TGTGCCAACAGGGTAAGGGACACATCCTACGAGCAGTACTTC.

This clonotype was picked up a small number of times. The chain is built from TRBV5-1 and TRBJ2-4; 7 bases align to TRBD2. This CDR3 is 13 amino acids long. The V segment lost 4 bases and the J segment 8 bases; nucleotides outside the gene matches: 6. Per germline, CDR1 SGHRS and CDR2 YFSETQ. The CDR3 bases are TGCGCCAGCAGCCTACGGGGGGAGGACATTCAGTACTTC. Translated: CASSLRGEDIQYF.

CDR3 in DNA: TGTGCCAGCATTCCGACTAGCGGGAGTTGGGGCGAGCAGTACTTC. It encodes CASIPTSGSWGEQYF. The chain couples TRBV28 to TRBJ2-5; TRBD2 aligns across 12 bases. The J call is in doubt because the DNA end fits TRBJ2-7 better. CDR3 length: 15 amino acids. The germline gives CDR1 MDHEN, CDR2 SYDVKM.

The chain has TRBV20-1 and TRBJ2-7, with D perhaps assigned TRBD1 or TRBD2 (7 bases each). The CDR3 runs 15 residues. Germline values: CDR1 DFQATT, CDR2 SNEGSKA (reference sequence). V was cut by 0 bases and J by 3 bases, with 15 bases left in between. CDR3 residues: CSARDQGGGRYEQYF. CDR3 bases: TGCAGTGCTAGAGATCAGGGAGGGGGCCGCTACGAGCAGTACTTC.

This clonotype was counted a few times. The chain joins TRBV5-1 to TRBJ2-7, with TRBD2 identical over 9 bases. V lost 0 bases and J lost 2; bases outside the gene matches: 3. The CDR3 runs to 15 residues. Germline V lookup: CDR1 SGHRS, CDR2 YFSETQ. The CDR3 protein is CASSLGTSDTYEQYF. CDR3 nucleotides: TGCGCCAGCAGCTTGGGGACTAGCGACACCTACGAGCAGTACTTC.

This clonotype was counted between two and nine times. V usage is TRBV20-1 and J usage is TRBJ2-7, with TRBD2 as a possible D gene (6 bases). From germline, CDR1 is DFQATT and CDR2 SNEGSKA (reference sequence). This CDR3 comprises 10 residues. V was shortened by 6 bases and J by 10 bases, with 13 bases between the two germline ends. In DNA form, the CDR3 reads TGCAGTGCCCCCCGGGGAGGCCAGTACTTC. Residues: CSAPRGGQYF.

This clonotype has a handful of counts. This chain joins TRBV12-3 or TRBV12-4 and TRBJ1-1; 8 bases align to TRBD1. The trim removed 8 bases at V and 1 base at J, leaving 9 bases unmatched. This CDR3 contains 15 residues. CDR3 loop: CASSTRDRSNTEAFF. The CDR3 region has the DNA TGTGCCAGCTCAACTCGGGACAGGTCGAACACTGAAGCTTTCTTT.

V usage is TRBV6-1 and J usage is TRBJ1-5; TRBD1 matches at 7 bases. The trim removed 2 bases at V and 4 bases at J, leaving 2 bases unmatched. This CDR3 region has 14 residues. The germline V gene has CDR1 MNHNS and CDR2 SASEGT. The CDR3 nucleotides are TGTGCCAGCAGTGAACAGGGGGGGAATCAGCCCCAGCATTTT. Protein: CASSEQGGNQPQHF.

The chain joins TRBV12-3 or TRBV12-4 to TRBJ1-2; 8 bases agree with TRBD1. V dropped 1 base and J dropped 3; count of bases not matched to a gene: 4. The CDR3 is made up of 15 amino acids. The CDR3: CASSLDQQGDYGYTF. The DNA of the CDR3 is TGTGCCAGCAGTTTAGACCAACAGGGGGACTATGGCTACACCTTC.

The V call is TRBV7-6, the J call TRBJ2-4; 10 nucleotides align to TRBD2. TRBJ2-7 matches the DNA end more closely, so the J call is doubtful. This CDR3 has 17 residues. From germline, CDR1 is SGHVS and CDR2 FNYEAQ. In DNA, the CDR3 is TGTGCCAGCAGCTTAGGCCCGACTAGCGGGTTCTCCTACGAGCAGTACTTC. Translation: CASSLGPTSGFSYEQYF.